These T cell receptor beta chains were read from a single sample in a study of cytomegalovirus exposure and HLA in healthy donors. Using immunoSEQ multiplex PCR, the repertoire was profiled, and TCRdb retains in-frame clones only, with some absent. This table has about 180,000 clones, about 80% appearing once. The sample taken for sequencing was PBMCs. All receptors derive from a woman aged 40 to 50 in good health and CMV-seronegative. Both conserved end residues are part of each CDR3. D genes are given only for firm matches. Rows give clone size only sometimes, using once, few, many, or a class for an expanded clone.

>15|TRBD1|TRBJ2-7|.|TRBV2
TGTGCCAGCAGTTCTCCGGCGGGACAGGCTAGGGTGCCGTACTTC
CASSSPAGQARVPYF
>15|.|TRBJ1-1|.|TRBV21-1
TGTGCCAGCAGCCGTATGCAGGGAAGGGACACTGAAGCTTTCTTT
CASSRMQGRDTEAFF
>14|.|TRBJ1-6|few|TRBV6-1
TGTGCCAGCAGACTTGACAGCCCTAATTCACCCCTCCACTTT
CASRLDSPNSPLHF
>15|TRBD1|TRBJ2-1|once|TRBV5-1
TGCGCCAGCAGCTCGTCCCCGGGACAGGGGCCCGAGCAGTTCTTC
CASSSSPGQGPEQFF
>15|.|TRBJ2-6|.|TRBV5-1
TGCGCCAGCAGCACAGGATCCTCTGGGGCCAACGTCCTGACTTTC
CASSTGSSGANVLTF
>16|TRBD1|TRBJ2-7|.|TRBV5-6
TGTGCCAGCAGCTGGGAGAGGACAGGGGGCTCCTACGAGCAGTACTTC
CASSWERTGGSYEQYF
>14|.|TRBJ1-1|.|TRBV5-4
TGTGCCAGCAGCAGAGGACAGCTTAACACTGAAGCTTTCTTT
CASSRGQLNTEAFF
>11|.|TRBJ1-1|.|TRBV6-1
TGTGCCAGCAGCGGACAGTGTGGAGCTTTCTTT
CASSGQCGAFF
>16|TRBD2|TRBJ2-1|.|TRBV5-1
TGCGCCAGCAGCCCTAACTATGCGGGGGTTACCAATGAGCAGTTCTTC
CASSPNYAGVTNEQFF
>12|.|TRBJ1-2|.|TRBV2
TGTGCCAGCAGGGACAGCTACTATGGCTACACCTTC
CASRDSYYGYTF
>14|.|TRBJ1-1|.|TRBV15
TGTGCCACCAGCAGTAGACTGGGGGGCACTGAAGCTTTCTTT
CATSSRLGGTEAFF
>14|TRBD1|TRBJ1-1|.|TRBV18
TGTGCAAGCTCACCAGACAGGGGGCAGACTGAAGCTTTCTTT
CASSPDRGQTEAFF
>14|.|TRBJ1-5|.|TRBV6-6
TGTGCCAGCAGTTTTAAAGGAGACAATCAGCCCCAGCATTTT
CASSFKGDNQPQHF
>15|TRBD1|TRBJ1-1|few|TRBV6-1
TGTGCCAGCAGTCCCCGACAGGGGGCGCTCACTGAAGCTTTCTTT
CASSPRQGALTEAFF
>15|.|TRBJ2-7|.|TRBV7-9
TGTGCCAGCAGCTTTAGACAGGAGAGCTCCTACGAGCAGTACTTC
CASSFRQESSYEQYF
>13|.|TRBJ2-7|.|TRBV27
TGTGCCAGCAGTCTGACAGGTTTAGACGAGCAGTACTTC
CASSLTGLDEQYF
>15|TRBD1|TRBJ1-2|.|TRBV11-3
TGTGCCAGCAGCTCAGACAGGGATTTTAACTATGGCTACACCTTC
CASSSDRDFNYGYTF
>16|.|TRBJ2-5|.|TRBV5-1
TGCGCCAGCAGCTTGGCCGGGTGGGTTCAACAAGAGACCCAGTACTTC
CASSLAGWVQQETQYF
>16|TRBD1|TRBJ2-1|.|TRBV30
TGTGCCTGGGGGGTGATCTTGGGACAGGGCTACAATGAGCAGTTCTTC
CAWGVILGQGYNEQFF
>16|TRBD2|TRBJ2-5|.|TRBV9
TGTGCCAGCAGCGTAGAGACTAGCGGGGGCAGAGAGACCCAGTACTTC
CASSVETSGGRETQYF
>14|.|TRBJ2-7|.|TRBV28
TGTGCCAGCAGTCTGCGGGGATCCTACTACGAGCAGTACTTC
CASSLRGSYYEQYF
>14|.|TRBJ2-7|.|TRBV27
TGTGCCAGCAGTTTTGGTGGGAGGTCATACGAGCAGTACTTC
CASSFGGRSYEQYF
>13|.|TRBJ1-1|.|TRBV19
TGTGCCAGTAGTATAGGGGAGGGCACTGAAGCTTTCTTT
CASSIGEGTEAFF
>12|.|TRBJ2-7|.|TRBV29-1
TGCAGCGTCCCGGGACAATCCTACGAGCAGTACTTC
CSVPGQSYEQYF
>14|TRBD2|TRBJ2-1|.|TRBV2
TGTGCCAGCAGATCAAACGGACTAGCGGTAGACGAACTCTTC
CASRSNGLAVDELF
>16|TRBD1|TRBJ1-2|.|TRBV7-9
TGTGCCAGCAGCTTAGCCGGGGACAGGGTGCGATTCGGCTACACCTTC
CASSLAGDRVRFGYTF
>14|.|TRBJ2-2|.|TRBV9
TGTGCCAGCAGCCTCGGACTAAGCACCGGGGAGCTGTTTTTT
CASSLGLSTGELFF
>12|.|TRBJ2-3|once|TRBV15
TGTGCCACGGGGGGACCTAGAGATACGCAGTATTTT
CATGGPRDTQYF
>17|.|TRBJ1-5|few|TRBV30
TGTGCCTGGAGTGTACAGCTCACGAACAATCCCAGATCGCCCCAGCATTTT
CAWSVQLTNNPRSPQHF
>14|TRBD1|TRBJ2-2|few|TRBV5-4
TGTGCCAGCAGCCCTGACAGGGCGCCCGGGGAGCTGTTTTTT
CASSPDRAPGELFF
>14|.|TRBJ1-4|.|TRBV2
TGTGCCAGCAGTGCCGACAGGTTTGTTGAAAAACTGTTTTTT
CASSADRFVEKLFF
>17|TRBD1|TRBJ1-2|once|TRBV28
TGTGCCAGCAGTTTAGGGGGACAGGGGGGAATTAACTATGGCTACACCTTC
CASSLGGQGGINYGYTF
>13|TRBD1|TRBJ1-2|few|TRBV6-5
TGTGCCAGCAGTCCGCGACAGGGGAATGGCTACACCTTC
CASSPRQGNGYTF
>14|.|TRBJ2-7|.|TRBV29-1
TGCAGCGTTGCCACACCTAAGGGGGACGAAGAGCAGTACTTC
CSVATPKGDEEQYF
>13|.|TRBJ1-2|.|TRBV6-1
TGTGCCAGCTTCTCAGCGGGTAACTATGGCTACACCTTC
CASFSAGNYGYTF
>16|.|TRBJ1-5|once|TRBV27
TGTGCCAGCAAACCCTCGGGAGGAACAGGGACCCAGCCCCAGCATTTT
CASKPSGGTGTQPQHF
>16|TRBD1|TRBJ1-2|.|TRBV27
TGTGCCAGCAGGACGGACAGGGGGCTTGGGAACTATGGCTACACCTTC
CASRTDRGLGNYGYTF
>14|.|TRBJ2-3|.|TRBV29-1
TGCAGCGTTGTCTGGCTAGCGCACCCGGATACGCAGTATTTT
CSVVWLAHPDTQYF
>15|TRBD1|TRBJ2-7|.|TRBV27
TGTGCCAGCAGGAAACCGGGACAGCTTCTTTACGAGCAGTACTTC
CASRKPGQLLYEQYF
>15|TRBD1|TRBJ1-1|.|TRBV27
TGTGCCAGCAGCCGCAACGACAGGGGAGTTGCTGAAGCTTTCTTT
CASSRNDRGVAEAFF
>15|TRBD1|TRBJ1-4|.|TRBV28
TGTGCCAGCAGTTCTTCAGGGGGCCTCAATGAAAAACTGTTTTTT
CASSSSGGLNEKLFF
>15|.|TRBJ2-7|.|TRBV6-1
TGTGCCAGCAGCCTAGGACAGACAGGAACCTACGAGCAGTACTTC
CASSLGQTGTYEQYF
>11|.|TRBJ2-7|few|TRBV27
TGTGCCAGCAGCTCCGCGGTCGAGCAGTACTTC
CASSSAVEQYF
>17|TRBD1|TRBJ1-3|.|TRBV5-4
TGTGCCAGCAGCGCGGCACCGGGACAGTTCTCTGGAAACACCATATATTTT
CASSAAPGQFSGNTIYF
>16|TRBD2|TRBJ2-1|.|TRBV4-3
TGCGCCAGCAGACCCAACACTAGCGGGAGAGACAATGAGCAGTTCTTC
CASRPNTSGRDNEQFF
>11|.|TRBJ1-1|.|TRBV6-5
TGTGCCAGCAGGAATCAGGGTGAAGCTTTCTTT
CASRNQGEAFF
>15|.|TRBJ2-2|.|TRBV19
TGTGCCGGGGGGCTTGCGGGGAGGGCCGGCGGGGAGCTGTTTTTT
CAGGLAGRAGGELFF
>14|.|TRBJ2-7|.|TRBV19
TGTGCCAGTAAAGGGCAGGGGAGCTCCTACGAGCAGTACTTC
CASKGQGSSYEQYF
>13|TRBD2|TRBJ2-1|.|TRBV6-5
TGTGCCAGCAGGGGACTAGCGGGGAATGAGCAGTTCTTC
CASRGLAGNEQFF
>15|.|TRBJ1-4|.|TRBV14
TGTGCCAGCAGCCAATTTGGAGGGATGGGGGAAAAACTGTTTTTT
CASSQFGGMGEKLFF
>15|.|TRBJ1-1|few|TRBV4-1
TGCGCCAGCAGCCAACCTGGCTCGCTGAACACTGAAGCTTTCTTT
CASSQPGSLNTEAFF
>17|.|TRBJ2-1|.|TRBV5-6
TGTGCCAGCAGCTTGGCCGGCGGGGTGGGGCACTACAATGAGCAGTTCTTC
CASSLAGGVGHYNEQFF
>14|.|TRBJ1-2|.|TRBV5-4
TGTGCCAGCAGCTTGGGGGGAGTCAGCTATGGCTACACCTTC
CASSLGGVSYGYTF
>16|.|TRBJ2-2|few|TRBV5-1
TGCGCCAGCAGCTTGGTAGGAGCCTCGAACACCGGGGAGCTGTTTTTT
CASSLVGASNTGELFF
>16|TRBD2|TRBJ2-1|.|TRBV7-9
TGTGCCAGCAGCTCTTATAGCGGGGGCTCCTACAATGAGCAGTTCTTC
CASSSYSGGSYNEQFF
>16|.|TRBJ2-5|.|TRBV27
TGTGCCAGCAGTTCACCAAAGTTTGGGGCCCGGGAGACCCAGTACTTC
CASSSPKFGARETQYF
>15|TRBD2|TRBJ2-1|.|TRBV12-5
TGTGCTAGTGGTATAGCGGGAGTCTTAAACAATGAGCAGTTCTTC
CASGIAGVLNNEQFF
>17|.|TRBJ2-7|.|TRBV27
TGTGCCAGCAGTTACCTCAAATTAGGACAGCTGTCCTACGAGCAGTACTTC
CASSYLKLGQLSYEQYF